The clone carrying this TCR beta chain turned up a few times. In the original processing: Estimation of nucleated cell counts was performed using reference gene primer amplification. TCRdb keeps only in-frame clones here, not all; method: immunoSEQ multiplex PCR. V and J calls and clone size are copied from that table; D and trimming were computed from the DNA. The data hold fewer than 500,000 clones, with approximately 90% observed a single time. This entry is derived from a study of blood T cell repertoires in COVID-19. Study at large: Nucleic acid was either cDNA or gDNA, and it came from T cells, B-cell-depleted T cells, or PBMCs.

CDR3 size: 16 residues. Germline V gene lookup returns CDR1 SEHNR and CDR2 FQNEAQ (reference sequence). Trimming pared 1 base from V and 2 bases from J, leaving 15 bases between. The TCR originated in a woman aged 25 to 39 with acute or convalescent COVID-19. The material sequenced was peripheral blood. This chain links TRBV7-9 with TRBJ2-7, with D unresolved. The CDR3: CASSLEGGIFPYEQYF. DNA of the CDR3: TGTGCCAGCAGCTTAGAAGGCGGCATCTTCCCCTACGAGCAGTACTTC.